The 28 T cell receptor beta chains below come from one sample, sequenced in a study of glioma-infiltrating T cells. Using RNA template, CDR3s of TCR alpha and beta were amplified with iRepertoire arm-PCR. A single record per CDR3 protein comes from TCRdb applying MiXCR to the multiplex PCR reads. Among roughly 190,000 distinct CDR3 sequences listed, more than 25% were seen once. The sample taken for sequencing was glioma tissue, nonneoplastic brain tissue, or PBMCs (not recorded which). All receptors come from a human donor with low-grade glioma or glioblastoma, undergoing nonglioma brain surgery, or in good health (not recorded which).

This clonotype occurred many times. The chain recombines TRBV27 with TRBJ2-1; D gene uncertain. The germline V and J ends were trimmed by 7 bases and 9 bases, with 10 bases remaining between them. The CDR3 has 11 amino acids. CDR1 and CDR2 from the germline V gene are MNHEY and SMNVEV (reference sequence). CDR3 in amino acids: CASTRASEQFF. DNA of the CDR3: TGTGCCAGCACCCGGGCGAGTGAGCAGTTCTTC.

This clonotype was observed many times. This chain joins TRBV20-1 and TRBJ1-5; D call uncertain. The V and J ends lost 6 bases and 6 bases respectively, with 15 bases between them. From germline, CDR1 is DFQATT and CDR2 SNEGSKA (reference sequence). This CDR3 spans 13 amino acids. The CDR3 DNA is TGCAGTGCAGCAGCAGGCCCCCGTCAGCCCCAGCATTTT. Translating gives CSAAAGPRQPQHF.

This clonotype was counted many times. The V gene is TRBV6-1, the J gene TRBJ2-4; 9 nucleotides match TRBD2. The CDR3 is made up of 20 amino acids. Germline assignment: CDR1 MNHNS and CDR2 SASEGT. V was clipped by 5 bases and J by 0 bases; unmatched bases: 17. The CDR3 sequence is CASSSRSTSGSGLAKNIQYF. CDR3 nucleotide sequence: TGTGCCAGCAGTTCCCGTTCGACTAGCGGAAGTGGACTAGCCAAAAACATTCAGTACTTC.

The table lists this clonotype with many counts. The chain couples TRBV12-3 or TRBV12-4 to TRBJ1-1; possible D gene TRBD1, 6 bases. The CDR3 is 14 amino acids. Trimming cost V 6 bases and J 5 bases, with 16 bases left between them. For the CDR3, the DNA is TGTGCCAGCAGACGGGTGGGTGACAGGACTGAAGCTTTCTTT. Its translation is CASRRVGDRTEAFF.

J is TRBJ2-3 and V is TRBV11-2; TRBD2 is a possible D gene (5 bases). The V and J ends lost 7 bases and 0 bases respectively, with 14 bases between them. Germline CDR1 reads SGHAT; CDR2 reads FQNNGV. The CDR3 sequence is 15 residues long. The CDR3 nucleotides read TGTGCCAGCACCTTTAATGGCGGGAGCACAGATACGCAGTATTTT. The encoded protein is CASTFNGGSTDTQYF.

About this clonotype: At one of its ends the junction is not consistent with the germline gene, which may arise from a read error. This chain joins TRBV20-1 and TRBJ2-7, with D uncertain. The CDR3 extends over 11 amino acids. Germline V CDR1 and CDR2: DFQATT, SNEGSKA (reference sequence). The CDR3 DNA follows: TGCAGTGGACGAGCGAGATACGAGCAGTCCTTC. Protein sequence: CSGRARYEQSF.

This clonotype was counted at least ten times. The rearrangement links TRBV2 to TRBJ2-1; weak D call: TRBD1 (6 bases). The CDR3 sequence is 11 residues long. V was shortened by 8 bases and J by 6 bases, with 8 bases between the two germline ends. Germline V CDR1 and CDR2: SNHLY, FYNNEI. CDR3 coding DNA: TGTGCCAGCCCCAGGGGCAATGAGCAGTTCTTC. Translating it yields CASPRGNEQFF.

The CDR3 bases are TGTGCCAGCAGGGAAAGCTCCAGGGGACAGTTCTACAACGAGCAGTACTTC. Its protein is CASRESSRGQFYNEQYF. The chain employs TRBV6-2 or TRBV6-3 and TRBJ2-7, with TRBD1 matching over 7 bases. The trim removed 6 bases at V and 5 bases at J, leaving 19 bases unmatched. This CDR3 has 17 residues. Germline CDR1 is MNHEY and CDR2 is SVGEGT.

With respect to this clonotype: This may arise from a read error, as a much more abundant clone is one base away. The V call is TRBV12-3 or TRBV12-4, the J call TRBJ2-2; 9 bases are a match to TRBD1. The CDR3 is 15 amino acids. The CDR3 nucleotides read TGTGCCAGCAACTCCGGGGACAGGGTCGGCGGGGAGCCGTTTTTT. Its translation: CASNSGDRVGGEPFF.

On this clonotype: A much larger clonotype is one base distant, so this may be a read error. The chain is built from TRBV4-1 and TRBJ1-1; 8 bases match TRBD1. The CDR3 totals 17 residues. Germline CDR1 is MGHRA and CDR2 is YSYEKL. CDR3 sequence reads: CASSQEVGRGPNTEASF. In DNA form, the CDR3 reads TGCGCCAGCAGCCAAGAGGTAGGCAGGGGGCCGAACACTGAAGCTTCCTTT.

As regards this clonotype: A much larger clone lies a single base off, so this may be a read error. The chain carries TRBV7-2 and TRBJ2-3; D is possibly TRBD2 (5 bases). The germline V gene has CDR1 SGHTA and CDR2 FQGNSA. This CDR3 comprises 12 residues. DNA for the CDR3: TGTGCCAGCAGATTAGGAGCGGCTACGCAGTATTTT. The encoded protein is CASRLGAATQYF.

V is TRBV29-1 and J is TRBJ1-1; TRBD1 might be the D (6 bases). Germline assignment: CDR1 SQVTM and CDR2 ANQGSEA. CDR3 length equals 13 residues. Trimming took 3 bases from V and 7 from J, leaving 15 bases between them. This CDR3 is CSVDSSGVSEAFF. CDR3 coding DNA: TGCAGCGTTGATTCCTCAGGGGTGAGTGAAGCTTTCTTT.

This clonotype was counted at least ten times. V is TRBV7-9 and J is TRBJ1-6; tentatively, D is TRBD1 (5 bases). CDR1 is SEHNR, CDR2 FQNEAQ, per germline (reference sequence). The CDR3 loop spans 12 amino acids. The V end lost 8 bases, the J end lost 10 bases, and 12 bases lay between the germline ends. CDR3 DNA sequence: TGTGCCAGCGGCTCGCGGGGGTCACCCCTCCACTTT. This codes for CASGSRGSPLHF.

Ten or more counts support this clonotype. The chain has TRBV4-2 and TRBJ1-6; tentatively, D is TRBD1 (6 bases). The germline V and J ends were trimmed by 4 bases and 9 bases, with 7 bases remaining between them. This CDR3 is 12 amino acids long. The V gene's germline CDR1 is LGHNA and CDR2 YNFKEQ. The CDR3 reads CASSPTGSPLHF. The CDR3 bases are TGTGCCAGCAGCCCGACAGGTTCACCCCTCCACTTT.

This clonotype was seen at least ten times. This chain uses TRBV6-1 with TRBJ1-2, with a tentative D call TRBD1 (5 bases). From germline, CDR1 is MNHNS and CDR2 SASEGT. The CDR3 runs to 15 residues. V lost 6 bases and J 7 bases, leaving 21 bases between the germline ends. The CDR3 here is CASRTGTAGFFGYTF. The CDR3 nucleotides are TGTGCCAGCAGAACCGGGACGGCGGGTTTCTTTGGCTACACCTTC.

This clonotype has a count of ten or more. The chain joins TRBV7-9 to TRBJ1-1, with D hard to call. This CDR3 is 15 amino acids long. Trimming took off 6 bases at V and 4 bases at J, with 18 bases between the two ends. CDR1 and CDR2 (germline): SEHNR, FQNEAQ (reference sequence). CDR3 loop: CASRNLGEVGTEAFF. DNA of the CDR3: TGTGCCAGCAGAAACCTCGGGGAGGTGGGCACTGAAGCTTTCTTT. Filled out from reference TRBV7-9 and TRBJ1-1, the complete variable domain reads DTGVSQNPRHKITKRGQNVTFRCDPISEHNRLYWYRQTLGQGPEFLTYFQNEAQLEKSRLLSDRFSAERPKGSFSTLEIQRTEQGDSAMYLCASRNLGEVGTEAFFGQGTRLTVV.

The V and J genes are TRBV5-4 and TRBJ2-1, with D perhaps matching TRBD2 (6 bases). There are 13 residues in the CDR3. The V gene lost 6 bases and the J gene lost 12 bases, with 19 bases spanning the gap. The V gene's germline CDR1 is SGHNT and CDR2 YYREEE (reference sequence). The CDR3 sequence is CASTPPREVGQFF. CDR3 sequence (DNA): TGTGCCAGCACCCCTCCCAGGGAGGTTGGGCAGTTCTTC.

On this clonotype: A clone one base away is much larger, so this may be a read error. The chain couples TRBV7-9 to TRBJ1-4; the D is unclear. V was shortened by 9 bases and J by 7 bases, with 21 bases between the two germline ends. CDR1 is SEHNR and CDR2 is FQNEAQ in the germline V gene (reference sequence). The CDR3 has 15 amino acids. The CDR3 sequence: CARSRGNAKGEKLFF. CDR3 in DNA: TGTGCCAGAAGCCGAGGAAACGCGAAGGGTGAAAAACTGTTTTTT.

The V and J genes are TRBV7-9 and TRBJ2-5; maybe TRBD1 (7 bases). Germline values: CDR1 SEHNR, CDR2 FQNEAQ (reference sequence). Trimming cost V 4 bases and J 5 bases, with 26 bases left between them. This CDR3 region has 18 residues. DNA of the CDR3: TGTGCCAGCAGCTACAGAAGGCTGACCGGACAGGCGGGGGAGACCCAGTACTTC. This gives the protein CASSYRRLTGQAGETQYF.

About this clonotype itself: A read error may be the cause here, since a much bigger clone is one base away. The V and J genes are TRBV5-1 and TRBJ2-1; D gene uncertain. Germline CDR1 reads SGHRS; CDR2 reads YFSETQ. This CDR3 contains 15 residues. CDR3 amino acids: CASSLLESSYNEQSF. In DNA, the CDR3 is TGCGCCAGCAGCTTGCTCGAGAGCTCCTACAATGAGCAGTCCTTC. The full variable domain, completed using reference TRBV5-1 and TRBJ2-1, is KAGVTQTPRYLIKTRGQQVTLSCSPISGHRSVSWYQQTPGQGLQFLFEYFSETQRNKGNFPGRFSGRQFSNSRSEMNVSTLELGDSALYLCASSLLESSYNEQSFGPGTRLTVL.

This clonotype was detected many times. This rearrangement joins TRBV12-3 or TRBV12-4 to TRBJ2-5; D uncertain. The CDR3 is 12 residues long. V lost 4 bases and J lost 5, with 8 bases in between. CDR3 sequence: CASSSPRETQYF. CDR3 sequence (DNA): TGTGCCAGCAGTTCCCCAAGGGAGACCCAGTACTTC.

About this clonotype: Since a much larger clone is just one base distant, this may be a read error. J is TRBJ1-1 and V is TRBV29-1; tentatively, D is TRBD1 (6 bases). The CDR3 sequence is 11 residues long. The germline V gene encodes CDR1 SQVTM and CDR2 ANQGSEA. CDR3 amino acids: CRVGTLNEAFF. CDR3 sequence (DNA): TGCAGAGTTGGGACACTGAACGAAGCTTTCTTT.

V usage is TRBV20-1 and J usage is TRBJ2-3; 7 bases match TRBD2. CDR1 DFQATT and CDR2 SNEGSKA come from the germline V gene (reference sequence). The CDR3 covers 15 residues. The CDR3 here is CRVGREGGPADTQYF. The CDR3, as DNA: TGCAGGGTTGGTAGAGAGGGAGGGCCCGCAGATACGCAGTATTTT.

This clonotype showed up just a few times. V is TRBV14 and J is TRBJ2-7, with no clear D. The V gene's germline CDR1 is SGHDN and CDR2 FVKESK. This CDR3 contains 15 residues. The V end lost 0 bases, the J end lost 6 bases, and 15 bases lay between the germline ends. The CDR3 sequence: CASSQDSVRFGEQYF. The CDR3 region has the DNA TGTGCCAGCAGCCAAGATTCAGTACGATTTGGCGAGCAGTACTTC.

Ten or more counts support this clonotype. The rearrangement uses TRBV7-2 and TRBJ2-1; D gene unclear. Deletions cut 7 bases from V and 14 bases from J, with 15 bases between. This CDR3 has 11 residues. Per the germline V gene, CDR1 is SGHTA and CDR2 is FQGNSA. The CDR3 is CASTRQAPEFF. DNA of the CDR3: TGTGCCAGCACCCGGCAGGCCCCCGAGTTCTTC.

This clonotype was recorded at least ten times. This chain joins TRBV4-1 and TRBJ1-1; D unclear. Germline CDR1 MGHRA, CDR2 YSYEKL. V dropped 1 base and J dropped 3 bases, with 9 bases sitting between them. The CDR3 runs 14 residues. Here the CDR3 DNA reads TGCGCCAGCAGCCAAGCGGGGAGGGACACTGAAGCTTTCTTT. Its protein product is CASSQAGRDTEAFF.

Ten or more counts support this clonotype. The genes are TRBV3-1 and TRBJ2-2; D gene unclear. The CDR3 contains 13 residues. Germline V CDR1 and CDR2: LGHDT, YNNKEL (reference sequence). Between the trimmed V and J ends, which lost 2 bases and 4 bases, there was a span of 5 bases. The CDR3 bases are TGTGCCAGCAGCCAATTAAGCACCGGGGAGCTGTTTTTT. As protein: CASSQLSTGELFF.

This clonotype has ten or more counts. The chain uses TRBV15 and TRBJ2-7, with no clear D. Germline V gene lookup returns CDR1 LNHNV and CDR2 YYDKDF (reference sequence). The CDR3 covers 14 residues. V was shortened by 0 bases and J by 8 bases, with 14 bases between the two germline ends. DNA for the CDR3: TGTGCCACCAGCAGAGATCCCTTACCCTTGAAGCAGTACTTC. Translating it yields CATSRDPLPLKQYF.